The 9 T cell receptor beta chains below all came from one sample that was sequenced in a study of T cells in women clearing cervical HPV infection. Clones were read by immunoSEQ multiplex PCR, and TCRdb kept only the in-frame ones, dropping some. This sample's table has around 22,000 clones. The sample consisted of blood buffy coat. The receptors originated from a woman between 18 and 75 years old with a cervical HPV16 infection that either progressed to CIN3+ or cleared (not recorded which).

CDR3 DNA (partial): TGTGCCAGTAGCCCCGGTGGGGGGGCTAACTATGGC. It is translated as CASSPGGGANYG. The entire CDR3 reads CASSPGGGANYGYTF. V usage is TRBV19 and J usage is TRBJ1-2; D is possibly TRBD1 (5 bases). The sequenced fragment ends 3 residues before the CDR3 boundary, so the rest is inferred from the germline J gene. CDR1 and CDR2 from the germline V gene are LNHDA and SQIVND (reference sequence). Trimming cost V 6 bases and J 0 bases, with 14 bases left between them. CDR3 length: 15 residues.

To note about this clone: The CDR3 end is not reached by the read, which stops 3 residues before it; the germline J gene fills it in. The chain recombines TRBV7-6 with TRBJ2-7; TRBD2 matches 10 bases. The germline gives CDR1 SGHVS, CDR2 FNYEAQ. This CDR3 contains 17 residues. Unmatched junction bases numbered 7, after V lost 2 bases and J lost 0 bases. CDR3 protein: CASSLKASGSYSYEQYF. Partial CDR3 DNA: TGTGCCAGCAGCTTAAAAGCTAGCGGGAGTTACTCCTACGAG. Full variable domain (remainder filled in from reference TRBV7-6 and TRBJ2-7): GAGVSQSPRYKVTKRGQDVALRCDPISGHVSLYWYRQALGQGPEFLTYFNYEAQQDKSGLPNDRFSAERPEGSISTLTIQRTEQRDSAMYRCASSLKASGSYSYEQYFGPGTRLTVT.

Comments on this clone: From the germline J gene comes the end of the CDR3, since the read stops 3 residues before it. The chain combines TRBV5-4 with TRBJ2-5; a weak D match, TRBD1 (5 bases). This CDR3 is built from 13 residues. CDR1 and CDR2 (germline): SGHNT, YYREEE (reference sequence). The V gene lost 1 base and the J gene lost 2 bases, with 6 bases spanning the gap. CDR3 loop: CASSLRGQETQYF. Incomplete CDR3 DNA: TGTGCCAGCAGCTTGAGGGGACAAGAGACC.

For this clone: The DNA ends 3 residues before the CDR3 does, and the rest of the CDR3 is filled in from the germline J gene. Other DNA variants within this sample encode the same CDR3. The rearrangement joins TRBV19 to TRBJ1-1; possible D gene TRBD1, 6 bases. The CDR3 is 13 residues long. Trimming removed 6 bases from V and 3 bases from J, with 11 bases in between. Germline V gene sequence: CDR1 LNHDA, CDR2 SQIVND (reference sequence). The covered CDR3 bases are TGTGCCAGTAGAACCAGGGGACACACTGAA. It translates to CASRTRGHTE. The complete CDR3 sequence is CASRTRGHTEAFF.

Of note for this clone: The read finishes 3 residues shy of the CDR3 end, and the germline J gene is used to complete it. V usage is TRBV7-9 and J usage is TRBJ1-2, with 10 bases matching TRBD1. The ends lost 5 bases at V and 2 bases at J; junction bases unmatched: 5. Germline V gene data show CDR1 as SEHNR and CDR2 as FQNEAQ (reference sequence). The CDR3 has 15 amino acids. CDR3: CASSRDRGLNYGYTF. The covered CDR3 bases are TGTGCCAGCAGCAGGGACAGGGGCCTAAACTATGGC.

For this clone: The read falls 3 residues short of the CDR3 end, and the missing part is taken from the germline J gene. V is TRBV5-1 and J is TRBJ1-2; D perhaps matches TRBD1 (5 bases). The CDR3 covers 14 residues. Germline loops: CDR1 SGHRS, CDR2 YFSETQ. The sequenced CDR3 bases are TGCGCCAGCAGCTCGGGACTATCCACAGATACC. Encoded protein: CASSSGLSTDT. In full, the CDR3 is CASSSGLSTDTYTF. Variable domain in full (rest from reference TRBV5-1 and TRBJ1-2): KAGVTQTPRYLIKTRGQQVTLSCSPISGHRSVSWYQQTPGQGLQFLFEYFSETQRNKGNFPGRFSGRQFSNSRSEMNVSTLELGDSALYLCASSSGLSTDTYTFGSGTRLTVV.

The sequenced part of the CDR3 DNA is TGTGCCAGCAGCTTTTCAGGGATTAGCTCACCA. Translated, it gives CASSFSGISSP. The full CDR3 sequence reads CASSFSGISSPLFF. The chain carries TRBV11-2 and TRBJ1-4; D perhaps matches TRBD1 (5 bases). The read comes to an end 3 residues before the CDR3 does, leaving the germline J gene to fill in the end. Germline V lookup: CDR1 SGHAT, CDR2 FQNNGV. The CDR3 extends over 14 amino acids.

As for this clone: The CDR3 end is not reached by the read, which stops 3 residues before it; the germline J gene fills it in. The rearrangement joins TRBV7-9 to TRBJ1-5, with 7 bases that match TRBD1. This CDR3 comprises 14 residues. With V trimmed by 5 bases and J by 2 bases, 3 bases remained unmatched. Per germline, CDR1 SEHNR and CDR2 FQNEAQ (reference sequence). The CDR3 region is CASSRTGGNQPQHF. The sequenced part of the CDR3 DNA is TGTGCCAGCAGCCGTACAGGGGGCAATCAGCCC.

About this clone: The missing CDR3 end, 3 residues past where the read stops, is filled in from the germline J gene. The chain joins TRBV20-1 to TRBJ2-2; D may be TRBD1 (5 bases). CDR3 size: 14 residues. Germline V gene lookup returns CDR1 DFQATT and CDR2 SNEGSKA (reference sequence). The germline V and J ends were trimmed by 2 bases and 1 base, with 8 bases remaining between them. Incomplete CDR3 DNA: TGCAGTGCTAGACCCCAGGGGAACACCGGGGAG. Translated: CSARPQGNTGE. The whole CDR3 sequence is CSARPQGNTGELFF.